In this sample, the clone carrying this T cell receptor (beta chain) is medium-sized. Trimming removed 1 base at V and 8 bases at J, with 8 bases between. The CDR3 totals 13 residues. CDR1 is SGHDN, CDR2 FVKESK, per germline. The data originate from a study of liver allograft versus peripheral blood T cells. Study details: What was compared were the T cell receptor repertoires in transplanted livers and those in the peripheral blood of recipients.

TCRdb reprocessed the reads via MiXCR and lists one record per CDR3 protein. The data show about 9,200 distinct CDR3 sequences, with around 26% seen just once and about 8.6% held by the top ten. The receptor was derived from a human patient who had a liver transplant. Some of these T cells may belong to the graft donor. The chain recombines TRBV14 with TRBJ1-4; D unresolved. CDR3 DNA: TGTGCCAGCAGCCAAGTTCCCATCGAAAAACTGTTTTTT. It is translated as CASSQVPIEKLFF.